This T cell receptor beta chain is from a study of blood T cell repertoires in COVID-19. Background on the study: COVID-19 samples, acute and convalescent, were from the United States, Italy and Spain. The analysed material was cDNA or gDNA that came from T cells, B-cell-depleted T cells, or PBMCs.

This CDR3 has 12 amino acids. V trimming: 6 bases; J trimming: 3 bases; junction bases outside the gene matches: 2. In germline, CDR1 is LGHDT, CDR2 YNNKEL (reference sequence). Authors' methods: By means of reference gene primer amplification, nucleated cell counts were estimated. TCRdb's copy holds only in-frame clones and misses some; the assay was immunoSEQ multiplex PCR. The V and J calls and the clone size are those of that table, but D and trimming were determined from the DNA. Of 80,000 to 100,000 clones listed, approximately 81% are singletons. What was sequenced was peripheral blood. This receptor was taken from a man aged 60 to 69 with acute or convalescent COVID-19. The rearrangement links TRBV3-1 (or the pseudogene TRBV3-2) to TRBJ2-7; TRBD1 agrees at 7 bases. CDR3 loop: CASRRDSYEQYF. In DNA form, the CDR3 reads TGTGCCAGCAGGAGGGACAGCTACGAGCAGTACTTC.